The present T cell receptor beta chain was sequenced within a study of CD8+CD57+ T cells in acquired aplastic anemia. Study background: Sorted CD4+ plus CD8+ cells gave DNA averaging about 3 ug.

Comment on this clonotype: Its target is not known.

The study's findings and limits: Sharing between patients and controls was observed for twenty-nine CD8+ CDR3 sequences.

Both TCR beta VDJ combination and CDR3 sequence profiling were carried out. Genomic DNA was the template for this profiling. One entry per CDR3 protein, called by TCRdb with MiXCR from the reads. Of about 120,000 distinct CDR3 sequences in the sample, 50% to 70% were seen once. The CDR3 runs 15 residues. Germline V gives CDR1 SQVTM, CDR2 ANQGSEA. V shed 7 bases and J shed 7 bases, with 22 bases lying between them. Individuals selected for sequencing had exhibited CD8+CD57+ cell expansion on flow cytometry. Patients were therapy-naive when their blood was sampled. This clonotype originated in a human donor with aplastic anemia. The chain employs TRBV29-1 and TRBJ1-4; unclear D gene. The sequencing input was sorted CD4+, CD8+, or CD8+CD57+ T cells (not recorded which) from PBMCs. The DNA of the CDR3 is TGCAGCGCTTACAATCCAGGTTCTGCGGGTGAAAAACTGTTTTTT. Encoded protein: CSAYNPGSAGEKLFF.